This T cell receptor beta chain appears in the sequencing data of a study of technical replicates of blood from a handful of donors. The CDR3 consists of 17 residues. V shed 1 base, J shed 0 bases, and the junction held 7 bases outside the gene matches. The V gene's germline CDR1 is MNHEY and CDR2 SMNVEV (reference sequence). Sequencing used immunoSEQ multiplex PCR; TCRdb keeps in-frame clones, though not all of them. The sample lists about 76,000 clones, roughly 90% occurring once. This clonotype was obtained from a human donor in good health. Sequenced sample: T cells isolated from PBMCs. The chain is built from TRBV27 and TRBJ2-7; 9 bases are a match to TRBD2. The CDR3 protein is CASSLCSGSECSYEQYF. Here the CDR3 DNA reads TGTGCCAGCAGTTTATGTAGCGGGAGTGAATGCTCCTACGAGCAGTACTTC.